Presented here are 2 T cell receptor beta chains from one specimen sequenced in a study of cytomegalovirus exposure and HLA in healthy donors. The study ran its PCR with 60 Vbeta and 13 Jbeta primers. Sequencing was performed with immunoSEQ multiplex PCR; in TCRdb, only in-frame clones are kept and a portion is missing. The table lists around 300,000 clones, around two thirds of them singletons. The material sequenced was PBMCs. The source of these receptors is a female donor in good health and CMV-seronegative.

V usage is TRBV10-3 and J usage is TRBJ2-3; no clear D gene. V lost 7 bases and J lost 5, with 16 bases in between. Germline values: CDR1 ENHRY, CDR2 SYGVKD. This CDR3 comprises 14 residues. CDR3 sequence (DNA): TGTGCCATCACCTCTAGTAGGAATCAAGATACGCAGTATTTT. Its protein is CAITSSRNQDTQYF.

This chain links TRBV28 with TRBJ1-5, with D hard to call. V shed 6 bases and J shed 4 bases, with 19 bases lying between them. Germline lookup yields CDR1 MDHEN and CDR2 SYDVKM. This CDR3 is built from 16 residues. Here the CDR3 reads CASSPSPKRGNQPQHF. For the CDR3, the DNA is TGTGCCAGCAGCCCGTCCCCTAAGAGAGGGAATCAGCCCCAGCATTTT.